The source of this T cell receptor (beta chain) is a study of shared clonotypes between healthy human individuals. This clone is a singleton in its sample. Clones were read by immunoSEQ multiplex PCR, and TCRdb kept only the in-frame ones, dropping some. The sample yields about 2.1 million clones, around 93% seen once. Trimming pared 6 bases from V and 8 bases from J, leaving 20 bases between. The CDR3 is made up of 15 amino acids. CDR1 and CDR2 (germline): MDHEN, SYDVKM. Naive CD8 cells comprised CD45RO-negative, CCR7-positively selected cells, excluding terminally differentiated effector memory CD45RA+ cells.

This TCR came from a man aged 18 to 29 in good health. Some clones in this sample may be carry-over from other donors' samples. Sequences were obtained from naive CD8+ T cells from PBMCs. V and J are TRBV28 and TRBJ1-3; TRBD1 is a possible D gene (5 bases). CDR3 bases: TGTGCCAGCAGGCCCCGGGGCCCGCTCGTAGACACCATATATTTT. It codes for CASRPRGPLVDTIYF.